This TCR beta chain was observed in a study of early T cells in non-severe SARS-CoV-2 infection (dated by TCRdb to the early 2020s). Regarding the study in general: Bulk RNA from unsorted whole blood was used for TCR sequencing, so alpha and beta chains could not be paired.

With regard to this clonotype: Its cognate antigen has yet to be identified. Base qualities are missing; no much larger clone stands one base away.

The library was prepared using 5' RACE. The instrument given in TCRdb is NextSeq 500. The TCR library protocol attached unique molecular identifiers to individual cDNA molecules to correct for sequencing error and PCR bias. Both TCR alpha and beta chains were sequenced, and tight co-correlation was observed between alpha and beta sequence abundances in each sample. The authors' pipeline ran thus. V gene, J gene and CDR3 annotation of TCR sequences was performed with Decombinator V4. Expanded TCRs were defined as changing significantly between any two time points under a Poisson model with p below 0.0001. Abundances of TCRs were expressed as counts per million after normalisation to the total number of TCRs sequenced in each sample. TRAV1-2 paired with TRAJ12, TRAJ20 or TRAJ33 defined MAIT TCRs, while TRAV10 paired with TRAJ18 defined iNKT TCRs. VDJdb, accessed 1 November 2021, was searched for CMV, EBV and SARS-CoV-2 annotated TCRs, excluding TCRs annotated for multiple antigens. TCRdb itself trimmed the public reads at Q25 with fastp, ran MiXCR and retained productive beta chains. Here each entry gathers all rows of one CDR3 protein and keeps the most common genes and DNA. These V and J calls originate from TCRdb's pipeline instead of the authors' own analysis. The sample table holds about 33,000 distinct CDR3 sequences, of which 6% to 8.5% were seen once. The ten largest make up more than 3.5% of the sample.

Set within a cohort of healthcare workers in London, UK, this nested case-control study involved weekly PCR testing of nasopharyngeal swabs along with blood sampling. Between 23 and 31 March 2020, the week of the UK lockdown, healthcare workers were enrolled and then followed up weekly for as long as 16 weeks. Summary of the overall study and its limitations: VDJdb matching was skewed toward anti-spike CD8 responses and likely underestimated virus-specific expansions, missing private and CD4 specificities.

Its CDR3 holds 12 amino acids, cysteine through phenylalanine. The read is trimmed to its CDR3 DNA, 36 bases read in frame from base 1. The junction shows trimming of 8 bases on V and 6 bases on J, plus 11 bases between the germline ends. From the germline V gene (reference sequence), CDR1 is SEHNR and CDR2 is FQNEAQ. The TCR sequence derives from an adult who was a healthcare worker with PCR-confirmed SARS-CoV-2 infection or an uninfected control (not recorded which). Sequencing used whole blood. The sequence links TRBV7-9 to TRBJ2-1; the D gene is not confidently resolved. This receptor has the CDR3 CASGVAGNEQFF. The nucleotide sequence is given as TGTGCCAGCGGGGTAGCAGGCAATGAGCAGTTCTTC.